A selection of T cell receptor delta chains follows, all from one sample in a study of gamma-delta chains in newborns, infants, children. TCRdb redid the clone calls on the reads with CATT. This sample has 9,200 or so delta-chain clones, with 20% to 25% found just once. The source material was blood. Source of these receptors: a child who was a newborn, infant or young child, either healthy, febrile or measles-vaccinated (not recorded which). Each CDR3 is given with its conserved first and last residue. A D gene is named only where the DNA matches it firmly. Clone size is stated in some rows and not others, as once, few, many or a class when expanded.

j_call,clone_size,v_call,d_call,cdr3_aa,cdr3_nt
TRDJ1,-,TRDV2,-,CAGDTLGGDKIIF,TGTGCCGGTGACACCTTGGGGGGCGATAAAATCATCTTT
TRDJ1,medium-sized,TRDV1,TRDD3,CALGLLGGYTDKLIF,TGTGCTCTTGGACTACTGGGGGGTTACACCGATAAACTCATCTTT
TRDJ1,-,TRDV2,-,CACDTLGYTDKLIF,TGTGCCTGTGACACGTTGGGATACACCGATAAACTCATCTTT
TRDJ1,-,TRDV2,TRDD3,CACDSLLGDKGHYTDKLIF,TGTGCCTGTGACAGTTTACTGGGGGATAAGGGCCACTACACCGATAAACTCATCTTT
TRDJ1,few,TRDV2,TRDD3,CACDTLVLRDTRHDKLIF,TGTGCCTGTGACACCCTCGTACTGAGGGATACGCGACACGATAAACTCATCTTT
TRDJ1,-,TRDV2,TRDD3,CACDTLLGDKYTDKLIF,TGTGCCTGTGACACCTTACTGGGGGATAAGTACACCGATAAACTCATCTTT
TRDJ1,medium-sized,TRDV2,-,CACDTLGGPTQGDKLIF,TGTGCCTGTGACACTCTAGGGGGCCCGACGCAAGGCGATAAACTCATCTTT
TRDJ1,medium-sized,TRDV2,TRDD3,CACDTSRGIPKTDKLIF,TGTGCCTGTGACACTAGCCGGGGGATCCCTAAGACCGATAAACTCATCTTT
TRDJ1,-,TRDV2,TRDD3,CACDTLNGGDMIDYTDKLIF,TGTGCCTGTGACACCCTGAACGGGGGGGATATGATAGATTACACCGATAAACTCATCTTT
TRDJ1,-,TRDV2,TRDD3,CACDTLGDPDKLIF,TGTGCCTGTGACACTCTGGGGGACCCCGATAAACTCATCTTT
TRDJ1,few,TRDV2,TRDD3,CACEALGEFPDKLIF,TGTGCCTGTGAAGCACTGGGGGAGTTCCCCGATAAACTCATCTTT
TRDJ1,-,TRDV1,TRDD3,CALGELVFLLGGIRGYTDKLIF,TGTGCTCTTGGGGAACTAGTCTTCCTACTGGGGGGGATACGCGGCTACACCGATAAACTCATCTTT
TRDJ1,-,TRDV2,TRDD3,CACDSLLGGYTDKLIF,TGTGCCTGTGACTCTTTACTGGGGGGGTACACCGATAAACTCATCTTT
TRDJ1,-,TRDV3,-,CAFISRGASARTARKGREVAATDKLIF,TGTGCCTTTATCTCACGGGGGGCTTCCGCTCGTACTGCACGTAAGGGCAGGGAGGTAGCGGCGACCGATAAACTCATCTTT
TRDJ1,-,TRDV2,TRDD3,CACDTVGALLGDGDKLIF,TGTGCCTGTGACACCGTGGGGGCCCTGCTGGGGGATGGCGATAAACTCATCTTT
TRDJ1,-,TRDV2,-,CACDTVMRDKYTDKLIF,TGTGCCTGTGACACCGTGATGAGGGATAAGTACACCGATAAACTCATCTTT